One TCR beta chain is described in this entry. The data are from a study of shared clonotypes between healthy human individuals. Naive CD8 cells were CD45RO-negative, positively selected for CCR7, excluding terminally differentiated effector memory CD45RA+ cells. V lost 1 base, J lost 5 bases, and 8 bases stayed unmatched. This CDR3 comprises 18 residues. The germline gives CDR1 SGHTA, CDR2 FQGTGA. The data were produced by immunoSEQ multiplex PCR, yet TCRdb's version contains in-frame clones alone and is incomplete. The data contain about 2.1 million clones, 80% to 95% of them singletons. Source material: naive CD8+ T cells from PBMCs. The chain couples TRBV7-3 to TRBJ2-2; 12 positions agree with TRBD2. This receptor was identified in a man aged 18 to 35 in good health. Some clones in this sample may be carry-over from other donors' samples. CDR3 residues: CASSLKVTSGSGTGELFF. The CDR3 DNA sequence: TGTGCCAGCAGCTTAAAAGTGACTAGCGGGAGTGGGACCGGGGAGCTGTTTTTT. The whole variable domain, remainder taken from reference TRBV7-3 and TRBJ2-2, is GAGVSQTPSNKVTEKGKYVELRCDPISGHTALYWYRQSLGQGPEFLIYFQGTGAADDSGLPNDRFFAVRPEGSVSTLKIQRTERGDSAVYLCASSLKVTSGSGTGELFFGEGSRLTVL.